Presented here are 18 T cell receptor beta chains from one specimen sequenced in a study of T cell repertoires in cytomegalovirus infection. TCRdb re-derived calls from the reads in MiXCR, one entry per CDR3 protein. Of more than 350,000 distinct CDR3 sequences detected, 30% to 40% appear once; the ten largest clones hold about 13%. The sample taken for sequencing was PBMCs. Receptor source: a human donor in good health (CMV status not recorded). Some clones in this sample may be carry-over from other donors' samples.

Only a few counts were recorded for this clonotype. The V call is TRBV10-3, the J call TRBJ1-5; no firm D call. The CDR3 has 15 residues. V was pared by 1 base and J by 3 bases, with 10 bases between. Germline V gene data show CDR1 as ENHRY and CDR2 as SYGVKD. The CDR3, as DNA: TGTGCCATCAGTGAGTACATAGACCCCAATCAGCCCCAGCATTTT. This translates into CAISEYIDPNQPQHF.

On this clonotype itself: A much larger clone lies a single base off, so this may be a read error. The chain employs TRBV7-6 and TRBJ2-2, with D hard to call. Germline loops: CDR1 SGHVS, CDR2 FNYEAQ. This CDR3 spans 17 amino acids. V lost 3 bases and J 6 bases, leaving 20 bases between the germline ends. CDR3 sequence reads: CASSLLATVGAPGELFF. CDR3 DNA: TGTGCCAGCAGCTTGTTGGCTACAGTGGGCGCACCCGGGGAGCTGTTTTTT.

The rearrangement joins TRBV14 to TRBJ2-3; D unclear. Germline assignment: CDR1 SGHDN and CDR2 FVKESK. This CDR3 is 14 amino acids long. Trimming stripped 1 base from V and 2 bases from J, with 7 bases between. CDR3 protein: CASSQAIFTDTQYF. Here the CDR3 DNA reads TGTGCCAGCAGCCAAGCTATCTTCACAGATACGCAGTATTTT.

This clonotype showed up many times. The chain joins TRBV7-8 to TRBJ2-1, with 8 bases that match TRBD1. V trimming: 4 bases; J trimming: 1 base; junction bases outside the gene matches: 12. The CDR3 runs 18 residues. Germline loops: CDR1 SGHVS, CDR2 FQNEAQ. The CDR3 coding sequence is TGTGCCAGCAGCTACTACCAGGGGGCGCGGGGTTCCTACAATGAGCAGTTCTTC. Its protein is CASSYYQGARGSYNEQFF.

V and J are TRBV7-8 and TRBJ2-1; D is unresolved. Germline CDR1 and CDR2: SGHVS and FQNEAQ. The CDR3 extends over 12 amino acids. The V and J ends lost 2 bases and 7 bases respectively, with 6 bases between them. The CDR3 region is CASSLKLNEQFF. The DNA for the CDR3 is TGTGCCAGCAGCTTAAAATTGAATGAGCAGTTCTTC.

The rearrangement uses TRBV6-5 and TRBJ2-7; no clear D gene. The germline V and J ends were trimmed by 4 bases and 1 base, with 11 bases remaining between them. CDR1 is MNHEY and CDR2 is SVGAGI in the germline V gene. The CDR3 loop spans 14 amino acids. The CDR3 DNA reads TGTGCCAGCAGTTGGTCGGTTGGATCCTACGAGCAGTACTTC. It translates to CASSWSVGSYEQYF.

V and J are TRBV5-1 and TRBJ2-5, with D perhaps assigned TRBD1 or TRBD2 (6 bases each). V lost 5 bases and J lost 2, with 13 bases in between. CDR1 SGHRS and CDR2 YFSETQ come from the germline V gene. This CDR3 is 14 amino acids long. In nucleotides, the CDR3 is TGCGCCAGCAGGGCGGGACATAATCAAGAGACCCAGTACTTC. This encodes CASRAGHNQETQYF.

About this clonotype itself: This CDR3 is missing its conserved last phenylalanine or tryptophan, likely due to a read error. The chain has TRBV19 and TRBJ2-7; D might be TRBD1 (6 bases). V dropped 8 bases and J dropped 1 base, with 12 bases sitting between them. The CDR3 loop spans 13 amino acids. Germline loops: CDR1 LNHDA, CDR2 SQIVND (reference sequence). CDR3 in DNA: TGTGCCAGTCGGGACACGATTTCCTACGAGCAGTACTTA. It is translated as CASRDTISYEQYL.

J is TRBJ2-1 and V is TRBV20-1; D possibly corresponds to TRBD2 (7 bases). Trimming removed 0 bases from V and 1 base from J, with 10 bases in between. Germline V gene sequence: CDR1 DFQATT, CDR2 SNEGSKA (reference sequence). The CDR3 covers 15 residues. The CDR3 protein is CSARDKGGSYNEQFF. The CDR3 nucleotides are TGCAGTGCTAGAGATAAGGGGGGGTCCTACAATGAGCAGTTCTTC.

The sample holds a few counts of this clonotype. The chain couples TRBV28 to TRBJ2-5; D is possibly TRBD1 (7 bases). Germline loops: CDR1 MDHEN, CDR2 SYDVKM. V was cut by 6 bases and J by 2 bases, with 10 bases left in between. This CDR3 has 13 amino acids. The CDR3 DNA is TGTGCCAGCAGGGGGGGACAGCAAGAGACCCAGTACTTC. Translating gives CASRGGQQETQYF.

Here the CDR3 reads CASSGGQGPYNEQFF. CDR3 coding DNA: TGTGCCAGTAGTGGCGGACAGGGTCCCTACAATGAGCAGTTCTTC. The rearrangement uses TRBV19 and TRBJ2-1; 8 bases are shared with TRBD1. Per the germline V gene, CDR1 is LNHDA and CDR2 is SQIVND (reference sequence). Unmatched junction bases numbered 5, after V lost 5 bases and J lost 2 bases. The CDR3 sequence is 15 residues long. The full variable domain, with the rest looked up from reference TRBV19 and TRBJ2-1, is DGGITQSPKYLFRKEGQNVTLSCEQNLNHDAMYWYRQDPGQGLRLIYYSQIVNDFQKGDIAEGYSVSREKKESFPLTVTSAQKNPTAFYLCASSGGQGPYNEQFFGPGTRLTVL.

V and J are TRBV7-3 and TRBJ1-6; D might be TRBD1 (5 bases). This CDR3 region has 14 residues. Germline V gene lookup returns CDR1 SGHTA and CDR2 FQGTGA. The V end lost 4 bases, the J end lost 8 bases, and 12 bases lay between the germline ends. The CDR3 DNA reads as TGTGCCAGCAGCTCCGCAGGGAGGGATTCACCCCTCCACTTT. This translates into CASSSAGRDSPLHF.

The chain links TRBV6-5 to TRBJ2-7, with TRBD1 matching over 9 bases. Per germline, CDR1 MNHEY and CDR2 SVGAGI. The V segment lost 6 bases and the J segment 3 bases; nucleotides outside the gene matches: 6. The CDR3 length is 14 residues. The CDR3 sequence is CASSPYRGLYEQYF. CDR3 in DNA: TGTGCCAGCAGCCCGTACAGGGGGCTCTACGAGCAGTACTTC.

Ten or more counts support this clonotype. The chain recombines TRBV11-1 with TRBJ2-1; D is undetermined. This CDR3 is built from 11 residues. The germline V gene encodes CDR1 SGHAT and CDR2 FQDESV (reference sequence). V lost 6 bases, J lost 6 bases, and 6 bases lay in between. In DNA, the CDR3 is TGTGCCAGCAGAGCCACCAATGAGCAGTTCTTC. Translated: CASRATNEQFF.

In DNA form, the CDR3 reads TGCAGTGCTTCAAGGGGACCTAAAGACTATGGCTACACCTTC. This sequence encodes CSASRGPKDYGYTF. The genes are TRBV20-1 and TRBJ1-2; a weak D match, TRBD1 (5 bases). The CDR3 length is 14 residues. Germline V gene sequence: CDR1 DFQATT, CDR2 SNEGSKA (reference sequence). Trimming removed 5 bases from V and 3 bases from J, with 16 bases in between.

The sample holds a few counts of this clonotype. The chain is built from TRBV6-2 or TRBV6-3 and TRBJ2-3; 11 bases map to TRBD2. The CDR3 length is 20 residues. The ends lost 6 bases at V and 3 bases at J; junction bases unmatched: 20. In germline, CDR1 is MNHEY, CDR2 SVGEGT. The chain's CDR3 is CASRIPHIAGGPNGTDTQYF. CDR3 sequence (DNA): TGTGCCAGCAGAATTCCCCACATAGCGGGGGGGCCGAATGGGACAGATACGCAGTATTTT.

As regards this clonotype: The missing conserved phenylalanine or tryptophan at the end of this CDR3 makes a read error likely. The CDR3 region is CASSKGQRNTEAFL. The CDR3 region has the DNA TGTGCCAGCAGCAAGGGGCAGAGGAACACTGAAGCTTTCTTG. The gene calls are TRBV6-5 and TRBJ1-1; possible D gene TRBD1, 5 bases. V was cut by 6 bases and J by 1 base, with 12 bases left in between. The CDR3 has 14 residues. Germline V gene lookup returns CDR1 MNHEY and CDR2 SVGAGI.

The sample holds a few counts of this clonotype. The chain employs TRBV6-2 or TRBV6-3 and TRBJ2-7, with 7 bases identical to TRBD1. The CDR3 runs 14 residues. Germline V gives CDR1 MNHEY, CDR2 SVGEGT. V was clipped by 8 bases and J by 0 bases; unmatched bases: 7. CDR3 residues: CASLPGQTSYEQYF. The CDR3 coding sequence is TGTGCCAGCCTCCCGGGACAGACCTCCTACGAGCAGTACTTC.